The table lists the clone carrying this TCR beta chain with many counts. As yet, its antigen is unknown. 5'RACE with 10-nucleotide random UMIs generated the cDNA. A single record per CDR3 protein comes from TCRdb applying MiXCR to the 5' RACE reads. The sample holds some 25,000 distinct CDR3 sequences; about 13% are singletons and the top ten take approximately 5.5%. This entry comes from a study of neurological immune-mediated disorders. Study outcomes and limitations: TCR-beta repertoires seemed private in all groups, with no expanded CDR3 amino acid sequences shared.

Time point in this sample: technical triplicate 1. The cells used in sorted libraries, CD4+ or CD8+ T cells, numbered 1 million. Germline assignment: CDR1 KGHSH and CDR2 LQKENI. The CDR3 totals 14 residues. V lost 3 bases to trimming and J lost 3 bases; unmatched junction nucleotides: 4. This sequence originates from a female donor with HTLV-1-associated myelopathy (HAM/TSP). Sequencing was carried out using CD4+ T cells from blood. The V gene is TRBV18, the J gene TRBJ2-5; 7 bases agree with TRBD2. DNA of the CDR3: TGTGCCAGCTCACCCCTAAGCGGGGAAGAGACCCAGTACTTC. Translation gives CASSPLSGEETQYF.